These 18 T cell receptor beta chains came from one sample sequenced in a study of shared clonotypes between healthy human individuals. Clones were read by immunoSEQ multiplex PCR, and TCRdb kept only the in-frame ones, dropping some. The sample holds fewer than 2.5 million clones, approximately 93% seen once. The sequenced material came from naive CD4+ T cells from PBMCs. The subset: CD45RA+ positively selected. These receptors all stem from a man younger than 35 in good health. Some clones in this sample may be carry-over from other donors' samples.

As DNA, the CDR3 is TGTGCCAGTAGGGCGCCGGGACAAGGGACTCGGGCCGAGCAGTACTTC. Protein sequence: CASRAPGQGTRAEQYF. The chain couples TRBV19 to TRBJ2-7, with D perhaps assigned TRBD1 or TRBD2 (6 bases each). The CDR3 is 16 residues long. CDR1 LNHDA and CDR2 SQIVND come from the germline V gene (reference sequence). V dropped 6 bases and J dropped 6 bases, with 24 bases sitting between them. Full variable domain (remainder filled in from reference TRBV19 and TRBJ2-7): DGGITQSPKYLFRKEGQNVTLSCEQNLNHDAMYWYRQDPGQGLRLIYYSQIVNDFQKGDIAEGYSVSREKKESFPLTVTSAQKNPTAFYLCASRAPGQGTRAEQYFGPGTRLTVT.

The V gene is TRBV29-1, the J gene TRBJ1-2; TRBD1 aligns across 8 bases. The CDR3 is made up of 13 amino acids. The J segment lost 8 bases and the V segment lost 6 bases, leaving 11 bases of the junction unmatched. Germline lookup yields CDR1 SQVTM and CDR2 ANQGSEA. The CDR3 DNA sequence: TGCAGCGTCGACAGGGGTCCTCCCTGGGGCTACACCTTC. It yields the protein CSVDRGPPWGYTF.

The chain joins TRBV2 to TRBJ2-1; 10 positions match TRBD2. V lost 8 bases to trimming and J lost 9 bases; unmatched junction nucleotides: 16. CDR3 length: 16 amino acids. Looked up from germline, CDR1 is SNHLY and CDR2 is FYNNEI. The CDR3 DNA sequence: TGTGCCAGCTATAGCCCCCCTAGCGGGAGACAAGGTGAGCAGTTCTTC. Translated: CASYSPPSGRQGEQFF.

The chain combines TRBV7-2 with TRBJ1-5; maybe TRBD1 (6 bases). This CDR3 has 14 residues. V was pared by 5 bases and J by 5 bases, with 13 bases between. The V gene's germline CDR1 is SGHTA and CDR2 FQGNSA. DNA of the CDR3: TGTGCCAGCAGCCTCGCCCACAGGGATCAGCCCCAGCATTTT. It specifies CASSLAHRDQPQHF.

J is TRBJ1-2 and V is TRBV5-1; possible D gene TRBD1, 6 bases. Germline-derived CDR1 and CDR2 are SGHRS and YFSETQ. Trimming took off 2 bases at V and 4 bases at J, with 15 bases between the two ends. This CDR3 has 15 residues. DNA of the CDR3: TGCGCCAGCAGCTTAACCCAGGGGCGCCTCTATGGCTACACCTTC. Amino acids: CASSLTQGRLYGYTF. The full variable domain, with the rest looked up from reference TRBV5-1 and TRBJ1-2, is KAGVTQTPRYLIKTRGQQVTLSCSPISGHRSVSWYQQTPGQGLQFLFEYFSETQRNKGNFPGRFSGRQFSNSRSEMNVSTLELGDSALYLCASSLTQGRLYGYTFGSGTRLTVV.

The sample holds one count of this clone. CDR3 nucleotide sequence: TGTGCCAGCAGTGTAAGGGAAGTGAACACTGAAGCTTTCTTT. As protein: CASSVREVNTEAFF. The chain links TRBV6-1 to TRBJ1-1, with unresolved D. Trimming pared 4 bases from V and 0 bases from J, leaving 9 bases between. From germline, CDR1 is MNHNS and CDR2 SASEGT. This CDR3 spans 14 amino acids.

Note on this clone: Other DNA sequences in the same sample also yield this CDR3. The gene calls are TRBV4-1 and TRBJ2-3; 14 nucleotides match TRBD2. This CDR3 has 17 residues. The J segment lost 1 base and the V segment lost 3 bases, leaving 3 bases of the junction unmatched. The V gene's germline CDR1 is MGHRA and CDR2 YSYEKL. The CDR3 DNA follows: TGCGCCAGCAGCCACGGACTAGCGGGAGGAGGCACAGATACGCAGTATTTT. This gives the protein CASSHGLAGGGTDTQYF.

This clone appeared a single time. The gene calls are TRBV9 and TRBJ2-3; possible D gene TRBD2, 5 bases. CDR3 size: 16 residues. V was trimmed by 3 bases and J by 4 bases, leaving 18 bases between them. Germline lookup yields CDR1 SGDLS and CDR2 YYNGEE. The CDR3 DNA reads TGTGCCAGCAGCGCTAGGCCGGGGAGTGGCTCAGATACGCAGTATTTT. It codes for CASSARPGSGSDTQYF.

The genes are TRBV7-2 and TRBJ1-1; weak D call: TRBD1 (6 bases). The germline gives CDR1 SGHTA, CDR2 FQGNSA. Trimming removed 5 bases at V and 1 base at J, with 14 bases between. The CDR3 has 15 residues. CDR3 nucleotide sequence: TGTGCCAGCAGCACGAGTCCGGGACAGAACACTGAAGCTTTCTTT. This encodes CASSTSPGQNTEAFF.

The V and J genes are TRBV11-2 and TRBJ1-3, with a weak D call TRBD1 (6 bases). Germline V gives CDR1 SGHAT, CDR2 FQNNGV. This CDR3 has 16 residues. Trimming removed 6 bases from V and 0 bases from J, with 15 bases in between. CDR3: CASSPAGGHSGNTIYF. CDR3 nucleotides: TGTGCCAGCAGTCCGGCGGGGGGGCACTCTGGAAACACCATATATTTT.

This rearrangement joins TRBV5-4 to TRBJ2-3; TRBD1 agrees at 7 bases. Per the germline V gene, CDR1 is SGHNT and CDR2 is YYREEE (reference sequence). This CDR3 comprises 15 residues. The V gene end was trimmed by 3 bases and the J gene end by 1 base; junction bases not matched to a gene: 5. Here the CDR3 DNA reads TGTGCCAGCAGCTCCGGGACAGCACGCACAGATACGCAGTATTTT. This encodes CASSSGTARTDTQYF. The variable domain in full, with the rest retrieved from reference TRBV5-4 and TRBJ2-3, is ETGVTQSPTHLIKTRGQQVTLRCSSQSGHNTVSWYQQALGQGPQFIFQYYREEENGRGNFPPRFSGLQFPNYSSELNVNALELDDSALYLCASSSGTARTDTQYFGPGTRLTVL.

Turning to this clone: In the same sample, other DNA sequences code for this CDR3. The rearrangement uses TRBV18 and TRBJ1-1; D is undetermined. Germline V lookup: CDR1 KGHSH, CDR2 LQKENI. The length of the CDR3 is 13 residues. The V end lost 2 bases, the J end lost 1 base, and 5 bases lay between the germline ends. Written as DNA, the CDR3 is TGTGCCAGCTCACCAAGTAAGAACACTGAAGCTTTCTTT. As protein: CASSPSKNTEAFF.

DNA of the CDR3: TGTGCCAGCAGTCCGGACAGGGGACCGTTCTTC. Translated, it gives CASSPDRGPFF. The chain recombines TRBV5-5 with TRBJ2-1; 9 bases align to TRBD1. V was pared by 5 bases and J by 15 bases, with 6 bases of the junction left unmatched. Per germline, CDR1 SGHKS and CDR2 YYEKEE (reference sequence). The CDR3 sequence is 11 residues long.

This clone was seen only once. The rearrangement uses TRBV21-1 and TRBJ2-7; whether TRBD1, the table's D call, matches the DNA was not checked. TRBV21-1 is listed as a pseudogene. The CDR3 loop spans 15 amino acids. The CDR3 nucleotides are TGTGCCAGCAGCAGCCCGGAGGACAGGGCGCAAGAGCAGTACTTC. This codes for CASSSPEDRAQEQYF.

The CDR3 spells CASRTDRRTYVGHAFF. Here the CDR3 DNA reads TGTGCCAGCAGGACGGACAGGCGGACTTATGTGGGTCATGCTTTCTTT. This chain uses TRBV28 with TRBJ1-1; 7 nucleotides match TRBD1. Unmatched junction bases numbered 21, after V lost 6 bases and J lost 11 bases. Germline V gene sequence: CDR1 MDHEN, CDR2 SYDVKM. CDR3 length equals 16 residues.

The rearrangement links TRBV28 to TRBJ1-1, with D maybe TRBD1 (6 bases). The CDR3 runs 15 residues. Germline CDR1 is MDHEN and CDR2 is SYDVKM. V gave up 4 bases and J gave up 5 bases, with 17 bases separating them. The CDR3 sequence is CASSSLRGWGTEAFF. As DNA, the CDR3 is TGTGCCAGCAGTTCACTCAGGGGTTGGGGGACTGAAGCTTTCTTT. Together with reference TRBV28 and TRBJ1-1, the CDR3 gives the full variable domain: DVKVTQSSRYLVKRTGEKVFLECVQDMDHENMFWYRQDPGLGLRLIYFSYDVKMKEKGDIPEGYSVSREKKERFSLILESASTNQTSMYLCASSSLRGWGTEAFFGQGTRLTVV.

The rearrangement uses TRBV9 and TRBJ2-7; TRBD2 aligns across 10 bases. The CDR3 consists of 14 residues. Trimming took 6 bases from V and 4 from J; bases not matched to a gene: 7. Per germline, CDR1 SGDLS and CDR2 YYNGEE. In DNA form, the CDR3 reads TGTGCCAGCAACCTTAGCGGGAGGAGATACGAGCAGTACTTC. Translation gives CASNLSGRRYEQYF.

The chain links TRBV7-3 to TRBJ2-3; 8 bases fit TRBD2. Germline lookup yields CDR1 SGHTA and CDR2 FQGTGA. There are 14 residues in the CDR3. Trimming removed 5 bases from V and 4 bases from J; junction bases left unmatched: 5. The CDR3 protein is CASSLSGSADTQYF. CDR3 nucleotides: TGTGCCAGCAGCCTCAGCGGGAGCGCAGATACGCAGTATTTT. Complete variable domain (other parts from reference TRBV7-3 and TRBJ2-3): GAGVSQTPSNKVTEKGKYVELRCDPISGHTALYWYRQSLGQGPEFLIYFQGTGAADDSGLPNDRFFAVRPEGSVSTLKIQRTERGDSAVYLCASSLSGSADTQYFGPGTRLTVL.